This T cell receptor beta chain was sequenced during a study of blood T cell repertoires in COVID-19. Germline V gene data show CDR1 as SGHTA and CDR2 as FQGNSA. J lost 5 bases, V lost 3 bases, and 1 base had no gene match. The CDR3 totals 13 residues. Data came from immunoSEQ multiplex PCR; TCRdb stores just in-frame clones and leaves some out. This table holds 89,000 or so clones, about 85% found once. The chain has TRBV7-2 and TRBJ1-5; the match to TRBD1 covers 7 bases. Sequenced sample: peripheral blood. The TCR was taken from a human donor in a cohort sampled during active COVID-19. The CDR3 sequence is CASSFGTDQPQHF. CDR3 bases: TGTGCCAGCAGCTTCGGGACAGATCAGCCCCAGCATTTT.